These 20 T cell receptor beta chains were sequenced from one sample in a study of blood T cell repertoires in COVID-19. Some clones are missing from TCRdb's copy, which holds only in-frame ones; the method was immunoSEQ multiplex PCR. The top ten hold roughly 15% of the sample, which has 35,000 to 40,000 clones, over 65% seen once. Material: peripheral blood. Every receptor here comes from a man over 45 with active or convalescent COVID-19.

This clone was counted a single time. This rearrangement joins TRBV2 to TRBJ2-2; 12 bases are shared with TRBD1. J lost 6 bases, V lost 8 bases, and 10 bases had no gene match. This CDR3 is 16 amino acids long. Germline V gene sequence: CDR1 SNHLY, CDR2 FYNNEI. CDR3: CASSWAGQGAPGELFF. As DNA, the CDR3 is TGTGCCAGCTCCTGGGCGGGACAGGGGGCTCCCGGGGAGCTGTTTTTT.

The CDR3 loop is CASSQAAGPRSGYTF. The CDR3 coding sequence is TGCGCCAGCAGCCAAGCGGCAGGGCCCCGCTCTGGCTACACCTTC. The rearrangement uses TRBV4-1 and TRBJ1-2; a possible D gene is TRBD1 (5 bases). Germline CDR1 and CDR2: MGHRA and YSYEKL. The CDR3 runs to 15 residues. Trimming took 1 base from V and 7 from J, leaving 16 bases between them.

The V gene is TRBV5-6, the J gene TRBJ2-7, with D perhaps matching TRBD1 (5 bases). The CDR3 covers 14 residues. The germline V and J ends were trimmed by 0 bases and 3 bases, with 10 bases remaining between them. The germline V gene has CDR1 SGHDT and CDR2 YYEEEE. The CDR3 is CASSLASQGYEQYF. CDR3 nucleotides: TGTGCCAGCAGCTTGGCATCCCAGGGCTACGAGCAGTACTTC.

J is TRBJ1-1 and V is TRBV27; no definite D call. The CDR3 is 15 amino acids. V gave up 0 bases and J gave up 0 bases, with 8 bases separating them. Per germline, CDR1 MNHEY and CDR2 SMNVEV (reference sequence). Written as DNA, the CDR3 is TGTGCCAGCAGTTTATCCCGCGGCGTGAACACTGAAGCTTTCTTT. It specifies CASSLSRGVNTEAFF.

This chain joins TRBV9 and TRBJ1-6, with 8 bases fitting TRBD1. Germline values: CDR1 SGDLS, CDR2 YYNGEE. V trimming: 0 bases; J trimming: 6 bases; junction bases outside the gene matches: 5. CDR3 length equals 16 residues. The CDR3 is CASSVGAGGGNSPLHF. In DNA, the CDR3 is TGTGCCAGCAGCGTAGGGGCAGGGGGCGGTAATTCACCCCTCCACTTT.

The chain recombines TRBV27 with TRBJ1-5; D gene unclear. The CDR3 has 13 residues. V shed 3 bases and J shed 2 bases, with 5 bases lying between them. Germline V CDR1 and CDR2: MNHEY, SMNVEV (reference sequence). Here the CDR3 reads CASSFTGNQPQHF. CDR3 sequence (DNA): TGTGCCAGCAGTTTCACGGGCAATCAGCCCCAGCATTTT.

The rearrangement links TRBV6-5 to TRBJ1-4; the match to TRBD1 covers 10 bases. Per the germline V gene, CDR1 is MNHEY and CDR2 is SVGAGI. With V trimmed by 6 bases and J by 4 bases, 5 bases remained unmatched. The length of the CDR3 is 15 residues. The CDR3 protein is CASRGTGAGNEKLFF. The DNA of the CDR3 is TGTGCCAGCAGAGGGACAGGGGCTGGTAATGAAAAACTGTTTTTT.

The CDR3 reads CASSLSPTDRANEQYF. Here the CDR3 DNA reads TGCGCCAGCAGCTTGTCCCCTACTGACAGGGCCAACGAGCAGTACTTC. The rearrangement links TRBV5-1 to TRBJ2-7, with TRBD1 matching over 7 bases. Germline-derived CDR1 and CDR2 are SGHRS and YFSETQ. V shed 1 base and J 5 bases; nucleotides not matched to a gene: 12. The CDR3 loop spans 16 amino acids.

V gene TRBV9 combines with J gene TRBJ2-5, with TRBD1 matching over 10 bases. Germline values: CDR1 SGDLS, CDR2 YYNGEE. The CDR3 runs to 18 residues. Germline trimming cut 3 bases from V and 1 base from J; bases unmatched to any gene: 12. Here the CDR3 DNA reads TGTGCCAGCAGCGAGGGACAGGGGCTGGGGCCGGGCCAAGAGACCCAGTACTTC. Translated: CASSEGQGLGPGQETQYF.

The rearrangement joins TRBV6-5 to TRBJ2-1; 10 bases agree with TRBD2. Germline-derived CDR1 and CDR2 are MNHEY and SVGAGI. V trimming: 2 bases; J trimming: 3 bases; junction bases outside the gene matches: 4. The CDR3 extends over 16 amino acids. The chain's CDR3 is CASSYGGTSVYNEQFF. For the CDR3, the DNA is TGTGCCAGCAGTTACGGAGGGACTAGCGTCTACAATGAGCAGTTCTTC.

CDR3 sequence (DNA): TGTGCCAGCGGGGACAGGGGGGGCTACACCTTC. Its protein is CASGDRGGYTF. The rearrangement joins TRBV27 to TRBJ1-2, with TRBD1 matching 11 bases. Germline CDR1 and CDR2: MNHEY and SMNVEV (reference sequence). This CDR3 has 11 residues. The V segment lost 8 bases and the J segment 8 bases; nucleotides outside the gene matches: 1.

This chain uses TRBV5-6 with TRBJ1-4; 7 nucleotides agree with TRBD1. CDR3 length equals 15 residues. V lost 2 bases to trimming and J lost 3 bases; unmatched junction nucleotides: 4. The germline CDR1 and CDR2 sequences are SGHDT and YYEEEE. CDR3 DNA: TGTGCCAGCAGCTTTCGACAGGGTCCTAATGAAAAACTGTTTTTT. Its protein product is CASSFRQGPNEKLFF.

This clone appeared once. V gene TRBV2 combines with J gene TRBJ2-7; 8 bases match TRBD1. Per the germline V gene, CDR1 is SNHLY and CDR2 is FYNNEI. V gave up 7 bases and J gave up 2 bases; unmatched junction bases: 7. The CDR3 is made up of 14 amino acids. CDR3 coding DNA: TGTGCCAGCACCTTCGACAGGGGCGCCTACGAGCAGTACTTC. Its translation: CASTFDRGAYEQYF. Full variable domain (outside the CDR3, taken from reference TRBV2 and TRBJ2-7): EPEVTQTPSHQVTQMGQEVILRCVPISNHLYFYWYRQILGQKVEFLVSFYNNEISEKSEIFDDQFSVERPDGSNFTLKIRSTKLEDSAMYFCASTFDRGAYEQYFGPGTRLTVT.

As DNA, the CDR3 is TGTGCCAGCCAAACCCCCGGGACAGGGGGCTCCACAGATACGCAGTATTTT. Translated: CASQTPGTGGSTDTQYF. This sequence joins TRBV2 and TRBJ2-3, with TRBD1 matching 12 bases. V gave up 8 bases and J gave up 2 bases; unmatched junction bases: 11. In germline, CDR1 is SNHLY, CDR2 FYNNEI. The CDR3 spans 17 residues.

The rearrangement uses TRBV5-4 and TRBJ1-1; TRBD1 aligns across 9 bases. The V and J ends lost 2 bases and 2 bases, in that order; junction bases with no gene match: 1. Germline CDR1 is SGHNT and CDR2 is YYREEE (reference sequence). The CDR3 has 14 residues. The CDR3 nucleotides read TGTGCCAGCAGCTTTACAGGGGGCAACACTGAAGCTTTCTTT. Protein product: CASSFTGGNTEAFF. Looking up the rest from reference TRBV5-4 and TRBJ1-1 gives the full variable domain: ETGVTQSPTHLIKTRGQQVTLRCSSQSGHNTVSWYQQALGQGPQFIFQYYREEENGRGNFPPRFSGLQFPNYSSELNVNALELDDSALYLCASSFTGGNTEAFFGQGTRLTVV.

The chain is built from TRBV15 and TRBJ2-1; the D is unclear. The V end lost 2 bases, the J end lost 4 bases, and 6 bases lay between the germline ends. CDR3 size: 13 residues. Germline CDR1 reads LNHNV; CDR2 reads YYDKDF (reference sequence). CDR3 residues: CATSRLQYNEQFF. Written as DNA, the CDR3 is TGTGCCACCAGCAGACTACAGTACAATGAGCAGTTCTTC.

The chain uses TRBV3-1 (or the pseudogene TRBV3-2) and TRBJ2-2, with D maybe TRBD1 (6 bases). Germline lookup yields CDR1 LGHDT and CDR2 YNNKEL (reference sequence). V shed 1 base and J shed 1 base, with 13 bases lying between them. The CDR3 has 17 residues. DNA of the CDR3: TGTGCCAGCAGCCAAGGTCCCGGACAGTTGAACACCGGGGAGCTGTTTTTT. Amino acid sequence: CASSQGPGQLNTGELFF.

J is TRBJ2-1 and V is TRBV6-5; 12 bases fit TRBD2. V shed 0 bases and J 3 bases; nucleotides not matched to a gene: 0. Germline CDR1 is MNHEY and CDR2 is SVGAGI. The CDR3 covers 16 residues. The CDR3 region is CASSYSTSGGYNEQFF. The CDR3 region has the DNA TGTGCCAGCAGTTACTCGACTAGCGGGGGCTACAATGAGCAGTTCTTC.

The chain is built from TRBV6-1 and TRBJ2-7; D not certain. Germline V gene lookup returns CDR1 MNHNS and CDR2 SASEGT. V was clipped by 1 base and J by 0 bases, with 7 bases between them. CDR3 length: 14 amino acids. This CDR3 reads CASSEGLYSYEQYF. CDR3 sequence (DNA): TGTGCCAGCAGTGAAGGACTGTACTCCTACGAGCAGTACTTC.

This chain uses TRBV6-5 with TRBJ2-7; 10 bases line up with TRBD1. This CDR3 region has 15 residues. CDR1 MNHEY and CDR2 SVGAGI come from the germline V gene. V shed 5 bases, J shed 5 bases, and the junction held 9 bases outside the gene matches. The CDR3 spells CASSIRTGGPHEQYF. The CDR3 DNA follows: TGTGCCAGCAGTATCCGGACAGGGGGACCCCACGAGCAGTACTTC.